This note documents a single T cell receptor (beta chain) sequence. Its antigen is unknown. Treatment given: approximately 9-day PBMC culture with coronavirus spike peptide pools or control peptides (ViraFEST assay). The data originate from a study of vaccination and CD4 T cells after COVID-19. Whole-study context: Cells were stimulated with overlapping spike peptides from SARS-CoV-2, HCoV-NL63, HCoV-OC43 and HCoV-229E. Points from the study as a whole: With convalescent patients, a median roughly 83% of reactive clones emerged solely after vaccination.

Oncomine TCR Beta short-read sequencing was applied to DNA from cultured CD4+ T cells. Scientists extracted genomic DNA from CD4+ T cells grown in culture. Via MiXCR, TCRdb re-called the PCR reads, giving one row per CDR3 protein. The data contain over 8,500 distinct CDR3 sequences, 45% to 60% of them seen just once; the ten biggest clones take up around 24%. The germline V gene encodes CDR1 SNHLY and CDR2 FYNNEI. V was clipped by 4 bases and J by 1 base, with 12 bases between them. The CDR3 is made up of 15 amino acids. This TCR derives from a human donor who had recovered from COVID-19. This chain links TRBV2 with TRBJ2-3; D possibly uses TRBD1 or TRBD2 (6 bases each). The sequencing sample was made of CD4+ T cells from blood, cultured in vitro. The CDR3 nucleotides are TGTGCCAGCAGTGCTTTCGGGGGCGGCACAGATACGCAGTATTTT. Its translation is CASSAFGGGTDTQYF.